The clone carrying this T cell receptor beta chain was seen ten or more times. Its specificity is unknown. These data belong to a study of CD8+CD57+ T cells in acquired aplastic anemia. Study-wide findings and caveats: Patients and controls turned out to have approximately 29 CD8+ CDR3 sequences in common.

Germline CDR1 is MNHEY and CDR2 is SMNVEV (reference sequence). V shed 8 bases and J 7 bases; nucleotides not matched to a gene: 8. CDR3 size: 13 residues. Both TCR beta VDJ combination and CDR3 sequence profiling were carried out. Genomic DNA was the template for this profiling. One entry per CDR3 protein, called by TCRdb with MiXCR from the reads. The data show approximately 98,000 distinct CDR3 sequences, about half seen once. This sequence was found in a human donor in good health, serving as a control. The J gene is TRBJ2-7, the V gene TRBV27, with 10 nucleotides matching TRBD2. Specimen: sorted CD4+, CD8+, or CD8+CD57+ T cells (not recorded which) from PBMCs. The CDR3 sequence: CASRTSGSGEQYF. For the CDR3, the DNA is TGTGCCAGCCGGACTAGCGGCTCCGGGGAGCAGTACTTC.